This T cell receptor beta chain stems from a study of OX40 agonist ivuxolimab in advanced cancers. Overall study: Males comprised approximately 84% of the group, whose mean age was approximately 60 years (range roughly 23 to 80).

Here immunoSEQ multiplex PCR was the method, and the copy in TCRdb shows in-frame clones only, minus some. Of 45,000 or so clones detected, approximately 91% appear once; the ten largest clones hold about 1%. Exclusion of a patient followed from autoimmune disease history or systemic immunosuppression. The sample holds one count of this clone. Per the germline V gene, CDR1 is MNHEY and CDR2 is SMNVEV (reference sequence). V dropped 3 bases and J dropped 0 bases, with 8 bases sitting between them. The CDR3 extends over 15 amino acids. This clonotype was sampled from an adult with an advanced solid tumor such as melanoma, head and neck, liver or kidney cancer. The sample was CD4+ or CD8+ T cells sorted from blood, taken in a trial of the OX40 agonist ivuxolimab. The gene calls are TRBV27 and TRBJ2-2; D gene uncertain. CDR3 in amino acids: CASSFYGPNTGELFF. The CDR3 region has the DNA TGTGCCAGCAGTTTTTACGGGCCGAACACCGGGGAGCTGTTTTTT.